A single sample gave rise to the 5 T cell receptor beta chains below, sequenced in a study of T-cell reconstitution after alpha-beta-depleted transplantation in children. This sample's TCRbeta library carried unique molecular identifier barcodes. MiXCR, applied by TCRdb to the PCR reads, yields one record per CDR3 protein. The sample includes fewer than 750,000 distinct CDR3 sequences, around 23% of them seen just once. The sample was PBMCs, mostly from graft donor cells, taken 360 days after TCRalphabeta/CD19-depleted stem cell transplant. These receptors originate from a boy less than two years old who had a stem cell transplant for acute myeloid leukemia, so the T cells may come from the graft donor.

The V call is TRBV20-1, the J call TRBJ2-1; the match to TRBD1 covers 10 bases. The CDR3 has 16 amino acids. Trimming removed 2 bases from V and 6 bases from J; junction bases left unmatched: 10. The germline gives CDR1 DFQATT, CDR2 SNEGSKA (reference sequence). This chain's CDR3 is CSARRGGTGEFNEQFF. The DNA of the CDR3 is TGCAGTGCTAGAAGAGGGGGGACAGGGGAGTTCAATGAGCAGTTCTTC.

CDR3 sequence: CASSLPGSFTGELFF. CDR3 coding DNA: TGCGCCAGCAGCTTGCCGGGGTCCTTCACCGGGGAGCTGTTTTTT. The V and J genes are TRBV5-1 and TRBJ2-2; TRBD2 might be the D (5 bases). The CDR3 covers 15 residues. The germline V gene has CDR1 SGHRS and CDR2 YFSETQ. V was clipped by 1 base and J by 4 bases, with 11 bases between them.

A word on this clonotype: Germline is not matched at one junction end, which may reflect a read error. The V call is TRBV7-6, the J call TRBJ2-3, with 10 bases that match TRBD2. Germline V gene lookup returns CDR1 SGHVS and CDR2 FNYEAQ. The CDR3 spans 17 residues. The CDR3 loop reads CASSLRRSGGGTDTQYF. The DNA for the CDR3 is TGTGCCAGCAGCTTACGGCGGAGCGGGGGGGGCACGGATACGCAGTATTTT.

This clonotype has just a few counts. V and J are TRBV4-3 and TRBJ2-3, with 9 bases lining up with TRBD1. The CDR3 has 15 residues. V shed 4 bases and J 3 bases; nucleotides not matched to a gene: 5. Germline loops: CDR1 LGHNA, CDR2 YSLEER. The CDR3 DNA reads as TGCGCCAGCAGCCCCGGGACAGGGATTACAGATACGCAGTATTTT. This translates into CASSPGTGITDTQYF.

This clonotype was counted between two and nine times. The chain has TRBV24-1 and TRBJ1-2; 7 nucleotides line up with TRBD1. CDR1 is KGHDR, CDR2 SFDVKD, per germline. Trimming removed 4 bases from V and 1 base from J; junction bases left unmatched: 5. CDR3 length: 15 amino acids. The DNA of the CDR3 is TGTGCCACCAGTGAAGGAACAGGGGTTAACTATGGCTACACCTTC. Translated, it gives CATSEGTGVNYGYTF.